The 22 T cell receptor beta chains below were found in one sample sequenced in a study of naive and memory T cell subsets (dated by TCRdb to between 2016 and 2019). The library was produced with UMI-ligation and nested PCR. Instrument on record: Illumina MiSeq. The beta constant-region primer consisted of an equimolar mixture of two oligonucleotides that together covered TRBC1 and TRBC2. The ligated cDNA went through four rounds of PCR with nested alpha and beta constant-region primers together with the SP2 primer. TCRdb ran its own pipeline on the public reads, namely fastp trimming at Q25 and MiXCR clone calling, and kept in-frame beta chains. Each record represents a unique CDR3 protein, reported with the most common genes and DNA among its rows. Counted in this sample were 95,000 to 150,000 distinct CDR3 sequences; 36% of them appeared once. The ten largest make up 0.9% of the sample. Sequenced sample: central memory CD4+ T cells from blood. The cell subset or site label, read with the paper, signifies: central memory, CD45RA- CD27+. All receptors derive from a human donor in good health.

V usage is TRBV20-1 and J usage is TRBJ2-1, with 10 bases aligning to TRBD2. CDR3 length equals 12 residues. V was pared by 6 bases and J by 15 bases, with 11 bases of the junction left unmatched. Per germline, CDR1 DFQATT and CDR2 SNEGSKA (reference sequence). The CDR3 sequence: CSAREASGSGFF. The CDR3 DNA reads TGCAGTGCCCGGGAGGCTAGCGGGAGCGGGTTCTTC.

The rearrangement links TRBV5-4 to TRBJ2-1; TRBD2 agrees at 14 bases. CDR1 SGHNT and CDR2 YYREEE come from the germline V gene (reference sequence). CDR3 length: 18 amino acids. J was trimmed by 5 bases and V by 3 bases; bases with no gene match: 10. CDR3 sequence (DNA): TGTGCCAGCAGCTCCGCTGGACTAGCGGGAGGTACTGACAATGAGCAGTTCTTC. Encoded protein: CASSSAGLAGGTDNEQFF.

The V and J genes are TRBV27 and TRBJ2-2, with 10 nucleotides matching TRBD2. The CDR3 runs 14 residues. Germline lookup yields CDR1 MNHEY and CDR2 SMNVEV (reference sequence). V shed 7 bases and J 5 bases; nucleotides not matched to a gene: 4. The CDR3 nucleotides read TGTGCCAGCAAGGCTAGCGGGAGAACCGGGGAGCTGTTTTTT. It translates to CASKASGRTGELFF.

This clonotype turned up a few times. The J gene is TRBJ2-7, the V gene TRBV20-1; a weak D match, TRBD2 (5 bases). The CDR3 sequence is 12 residues long. Per germline, CDR1 DFQATT and CDR2 SNEGSKA (reference sequence). Between the trimmed V and J ends, which lost 4 bases and 5 bases, there was a span of 12 bases. CDR3 in amino acids: CSAIPGFNEQYF. CDR3 DNA: TGCAGTGCTATTCCGGGGTTCAACGAGCAGTACTTC.

The genes are TRBV28 and TRBJ1-3; D remains unclear. The germline V gene encodes CDR1 MDHEN and CDR2 SYDVKM. The ends were cut back, 5 bases at V and 7 bases at J, with 9 bases in the middle. There are 12 residues in the CDR3. The CDR3 protein is CASSRNVNTIYF. The CDR3 DNA reads TGTGCCAGCAGTCGAAACGTTAACACCATATATTTT. The full variable domain, completed using reference TRBV28 and TRBJ1-3, is DVKVTQSSRYLVKRTGEKVFLECVQDMDHENMFWYRQDPGLGLRLIYFSYDVKMKEKGDIPEGYSVSREKKERFSLILESASTNQTSMYLCASSRNVNTIYFGEGSWLTVV.

This chain connects TRBV7-6 to TRBJ2-5, with 7 positions matching TRBD2. The CDR3 consists of 15 residues. J was trimmed by 13 bases and V by 0 bases; bases with no gene match: 14. Germline CDR1 reads SGHVS; CDR2 reads FNYEAQ. CDR3 bases: TGTGCCAGCAGCTTAGCCCTGGCGGGAGATCGGGCTAGGTACTTC. Translating it yields CASSLALAGDRARYF.

In this sample, this clonotype turned up a few times. The V call is TRBV20-1, the J call TRBJ1-1, with 8 bases aligning to TRBD1. With V trimmed by 0 bases and J by 4 bases, 13 bases remained unmatched. Per germline, CDR1 DFQATT and CDR2 SNEGSKA (reference sequence). The CDR3 is 17 amino acids. In DNA form, the CDR3 reads TGCAGTGCTAGAGATCGGTACCGACAGGGGATGTCCACTGAAGCTTTCTTT. Residues: CSARDRYRQGMSTEAFF.

The J gene is TRBJ1-1, the V gene TRBV29-1; 8 nucleotides match TRBD1. CDR3 size: 15 residues. Germline trimming cut 2 bases from V and 3 bases from J; bases unmatched to any gene: 8. Per germline, CDR1 SQVTM and CDR2 ANQGSEA. This CDR3 is CSVEIMDRVHTEAFF. Written as DNA, the CDR3 is TGCAGCGTTGAAATTATGGACAGGGTCCACACTGAAGCTTTCTTT. The full variable domain, in which reference TRBV29-1 and TRBJ1-1 provide the parts outside the CDR3, is SAVISQKPSRDICQRGTSLTIQCQVDSQVTMMFWYRQQPGQSLTLIATANQGSEATYESGFVIDKFPISRPNLTFSTLTVSNMSPEDSSIYLCSVEIMDRVHTEAFFGQGTRLTVV.

The CDR3 is CASSPQGSPYEQYF. Written as DNA, the CDR3 is TGTGCCAGCAGTCCACAGGGAAGTCCCTACGAGCAGTACTTC. The chain joins TRBV6-5 to TRBJ2-7; TRBD1 might be the D (6 bases). The germline V gene encodes CDR1 MNHEY and CDR2 SVGAGI. The CDR3 is made up of 14 amino acids. Trimming removed 5 bases from V and 2 bases from J, with 13 bases in between.

Worth noting for this clonotype: Mismatch with germline at one junction end may stem from a read error. This chain links TRBV3-1 with TRBJ2-7; TRBD2 matches 7 bases. Germline CDR1 LGHDT, CDR2 YNNKEL (reference sequence). The CDR3 is made up of 14 amino acids. The CDR3 loop reads CASSYSGTRGEQCF. The DNA of the CDR3 is TGTGCCAGCAGCTACAGCGGGACGAGAGGCGAGCAGTGCTTC.

The rearrangement joins TRBV5-1 to TRBJ1-1; D not certain. Germline CDR1 SGHRS, CDR2 YFSETQ. The CDR3 length is 17 residues. V was shortened by 0 bases and J by 0 bases, with 15 bases between the two germline ends. In nucleotides, the CDR3 is TGCGCCAGCAGCTTGGTACGGCAGACTTACCTGAACACTGAAGCTTTCTTT. Amino acid sequence: CASSLVRQTYLNTEAFF.

This clonotype was seen ten or more times. The chain recombines TRBV27 with TRBJ2-5; 7 bases are a match to TRBD1. The length of the CDR3 is 16 residues. The ends lost 4 bases at V and 4 bases at J; junction bases unmatched: 12. In germline, CDR1 is MNHEY, CDR2 SMNVEV (reference sequence). The chain's CDR3 is CASSSLWTGSGETQYF. DNA of the CDR3: TGTGCCAGCAGTTCATTATGGACAGGATCCGGAGAGACCCAGTACTTC.

The V call is TRBV7-2, the J call TRBJ2-1; D perhaps matches TRBD2 (7 bases). The CDR3 is made up of 16 amino acids. CDR1 SGHTA and CDR2 FQGNSA come from the germline V gene. Trimming shortened V by 0 bases and J by 7 bases, and 16 bases separated the two germline ends. CDR3 loop: CASSLAPSGRGNEQFF. The CDR3 DNA reads TGTGCCAGCAGCTTAGCGCCTAGCGGAAGGGGGAATGAGCAGTTCTTC.

The CDR3 DNA reads TGTGCCAGCAGTCGGCGACTCGAGAATCAGCCCCAGCATTTT. Translating gives CASSRRLENQPQHF. The J gene is TRBJ1-5, the V gene TRBV12-3 or TRBV12-4; D is ambiguous. The CDR3 loop spans 14 amino acids. V was cut by 5 bases and J by 4 bases, with 12 bases left in between.

The chain joins TRBV24-1 to TRBJ2-1, with 8 positions matching TRBD2. The CDR3 loop spans 14 amino acids. J lost 6 bases, V lost 6 bases, and 6 bases had no gene match. The germline CDR1 and CDR2 sequences are KGHDR and SFDVKD. CDR3: CATSLAGGRNEQFF. The CDR3 DNA sequence: TGTGCCACCAGTCTGGCGGGAGGACGCAATGAGCAGTTCTTC.

A few counts support this clonotype. CDR3 sequence reads: CASRFGRARDTQYF. The DNA of the CDR3 is TGTGCCAGCAGATTCGGGCGGGCGAGGGATACGCAGTATTTT. V is TRBV7-2 and J is TRBJ2-3, with D perhaps TRBD2 (5 bases). This CDR3 is built from 14 residues. V was pared by 6 bases and J by 6 bases, with 16 bases between. CDR1 is SGHTA and CDR2 is FQGNSA in the germline V gene.

The table lists this clonotype with a count of one. The genes are TRBV7-2 and TRBJ1-1; TRBD1 might be the D (5 bases). The CDR3 sequence is 13 residues long. Germline-derived CDR1 and CDR2 are SGHTA and FQGNSA. The V and J ends lost 4 bases and 7 bases respectively, with 13 bases between them. CDR3 region: CASSSRQTIEAFF. CDR3 nucleotide sequence: TGTGCCAGCAGCTCCCGACAGACCATTGAAGCTTTCTTT.

The V call is TRBV30, the J call TRBJ2-1; D is undetermined. This CDR3 is built from 12 residues. Trimming shortened V by 0 bases and J by 7 bases, and 7 bases separated the two germline ends. CDR1 is GTSNPN, CDR2 SVGIG, per germline (reference sequence). CDR3 coding DNA: TGTGCCTGGAGTGTATCTATTAATGAGCAGTTCTTC. Translating gives CAWSVSINEQFF.

This clonotype was counted only a few times. J is TRBJ1-2 and V is TRBV29-1; the match to TRBD1 covers 10 bases. Trimming removed 6 bases from V and 8 bases from J; junction bases left unmatched: 9. The CDR3 is made up of 13 amino acids. Germline V gives CDR1 SQVTM, CDR2 ANQGSEA. DNA for the CDR3: TGCAGCGTCCAGAGACAGGGGGCGGTCGGCTACACCTTC. Translated, it gives CSVQRQGAVGYTF. Filled out from reference TRBV29-1 and TRBJ1-2, the complete variable domain reads SAVISQKPSRDICQRGTSLTIQCQVDSQVTMMFWYRQQPGQSLTLIATANQGSEATYESGFVIDKFPISRPNLTFSTLTVSNMSPEDSSIYLCSVQRQGAVGYTFGSGTRLTVV.

This clonotype was seen a few times. This chain connects TRBV29-1 to TRBJ2-7, with 8 bases identical to TRBD2. J was trimmed by 3 bases and V by 3 bases; bases with no gene match: 4. This CDR3 comprises 13 residues. Germline V gene lookup returns CDR1 SQVTM and CDR2 ANQGSEA. CDR3 sequence: CSVEAGTSYEQYF. The CDR3 DNA sequence: TGCAGCGTTGAGGCCGGGACTAGCTACGAGCAGTACTTC.

The chain combines TRBV28 with TRBJ2-1; a weak D match, TRBD2 (6 bases). V lost 5 bases and J 3 bases, leaving 11 bases between the germline ends. This CDR3 has 14 residues. Germline V gene lookup returns CDR1 MDHEN and CDR2 SYDVKM. The CDR3 is CASSPGTFYNEQFF. The CDR3 DNA follows: TGTGCCAGCAGTCCAGGGACTTTCTACAATGAGCAGTTCTTC.

This clonotype has just a few counts. This rearrangement joins TRBV30 to TRBJ1-2, with a possible D match to TRBD1 (6 bases). The CDR3 contains 12 residues. Germline V lookup: CDR1 GTSNPN, CDR2 SVGIG (reference sequence). The V end lost 5 bases, the J end lost 7 bases, and 14 bases lay between the germline ends. For the CDR3, the DNA is TGTGCCTGGGCAGGGGATTTGAGTGGCTACACCTTC. It translates to CAWAGDLSGYTF.